Following are 9 T cell receptor beta chains from one sample sequenced in a study of cytomegalovirus exposure and HLA in healthy donors. Researchers ran the PCR with 60 Vbeta and 13 Jbeta primers. Measured with immunoSEQ multiplex PCR; TCRdb has only the in-frame clones, and not every one. The sample yields 120,000 to 150,000 clones, approximately 82% seen once. Material for sequencing was PBMCs. The receptors here all came from a woman in her 40s in good health and CMV-seronegative.

The chain couples TRBV27 to TRBJ1-1; 11 bases fit TRBD1. This CDR3 spans 14 amino acids. With 3 bases clipped from V and 5 bases from J, the junction kept 2 bases outside the gene matches. CDR1 is MNHEY and CDR2 is SMNVEV in the germline V gene (reference sequence). CDR3 sequence: CASSFGQGATEAFF. The CDR3 DNA reads TGTGCCAGCAGTTTCGGACAGGGGGCGACTGAAGCTTTCTTT.

CDR3 protein: CASSLLGGSSYNEQFF. The CDR3 DNA follows: TGTGCCAGCAGTTTATTAGGCGGGAGCTCCTACAATGAGCAGTTCTTC. The rearrangement links TRBV27 to TRBJ2-1, with 7 bases identical to TRBD2. CDR1 MNHEY and CDR2 SMNVEV come from the germline V gene (reference sequence). With 1 base clipped from V and 0 bases from J, the junction kept 3 bases outside the gene matches. CDR3 size: 16 residues.

The J gene is TRBJ2-1, the V gene TRBV4-1; D gene ambiguous. V shed 0 bases and J shed 8 bases, with 8 bases lying between them. The length of the CDR3 is 13 residues. Germline V CDR1 and CDR2: MGHRA, YSYEKL. The chain's CDR3 is CASSQDAEDEQFF. For the CDR3, the DNA is TGCGCCAGCAGCCAAGATGCCGAGGATGAGCAGTTCTTC.

J is TRBJ1-1 and V is TRBV5-6; TRBD1 matches at 8 bases. The CDR3 has 15 residues. Germline CDR1 SGHDT, CDR2 YYEEEE. Losses at the gene ends were 6 bases for V and 1 base for J; bases not matched to a gene: 8. CDR3 nucleotides: TGTGCCAGCAAGTTACCCGGGACAGGGAACACTGAAGCTTTCTTT. Protein product: CASKLPGTGNTEAFF.

This chain uses TRBV29-1 with TRBJ2-1; 8 bases match TRBD2. The CDR3 extends over 14 amino acids. CDR1 and CDR2 (germline): SQVTM, ANQGSEA. The ends lost 6 bases at V and 2 bases at J; junction bases unmatched: 6. The CDR3: CSVTGGAAYNEQFF. The CDR3 nucleotides are TGCAGCGTGACGGGGGGGGCGGCCTACAATGAGCAGTTCTTC.

The V gene is TRBV4-3, the J gene TRBJ1-2; 7 positions match TRBD1. This CDR3 is 15 amino acids long. The V gene's germline CDR1 is LGHNA and CDR2 YSLEER. The J segment lost 0 bases and the V segment lost 4 bases, leaving 5 bases of the junction unmatched. CDR3 sequence: CASSRTDRSNYGYTF. In DNA form, the CDR3 reads TGCGCCAGCAGCCGAACGGACAGGTCTAACTATGGCTACACCTTC.

This chain joins TRBV11-3 and TRBJ2-2; tentatively, D is TRBD2 (5 bases). CDR3 length: 13 amino acids. Germline V CDR1 and CDR2: SGHNT, YENEEA. Trimming removed 8 bases from V and 7 bases from J, with 14 bases in between. CDR3 amino acids: CASSSWEHGELFF. The CDR3 region has the DNA TGTGCCAGCTCCTCTTGGGAGCACGGGGAGCTGTTTTTT.

The gene calls are TRBV2 and TRBJ1-1, with TRBD1 as a possible D gene (6 bases). This CDR3 comprises 12 residues. The V end lost 6 bases, the J end lost 10 bases, and 15 bases lay between the germline ends. Looked up from germline, CDR1 is SNHLY and CDR2 is FYNNEI. CDR3 nucleotide sequence: TGTGCCAGCAGCTCCACAGGGCTAGCAGCTTTCTTT. The encoded protein is CASSSTGLAAFF.

The J gene is TRBJ2-3, the V gene TRBV29-1; D remains ambiguous. V lost 7 bases and J lost 2, with 13 bases in between. The V gene's germline CDR1 is SQVTM and CDR2 ANQGSEA. The CDR3 spans 13 residues. CDR3 in DNA: TGCAGCGCCCCCCCCAGTAACACAGATACGCAGTATTTT. This translates into CSAPPSNTDTQYF.